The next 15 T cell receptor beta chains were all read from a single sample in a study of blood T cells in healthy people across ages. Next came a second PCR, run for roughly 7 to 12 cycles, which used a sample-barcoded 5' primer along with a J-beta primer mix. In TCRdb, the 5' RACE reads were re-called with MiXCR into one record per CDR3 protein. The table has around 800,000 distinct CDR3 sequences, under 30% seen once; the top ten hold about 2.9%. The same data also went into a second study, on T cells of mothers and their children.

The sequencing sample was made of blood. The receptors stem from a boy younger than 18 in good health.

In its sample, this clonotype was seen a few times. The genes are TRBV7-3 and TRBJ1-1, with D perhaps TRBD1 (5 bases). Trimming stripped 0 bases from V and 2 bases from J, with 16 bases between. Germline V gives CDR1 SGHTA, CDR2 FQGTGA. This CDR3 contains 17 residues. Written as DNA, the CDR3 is TGTGCCAGCAGCTTAACAGGCAGGCCGCAGGGTAACACTGAAGCTTTCTTT. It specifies CASSLTGRPQGNTEAFF.

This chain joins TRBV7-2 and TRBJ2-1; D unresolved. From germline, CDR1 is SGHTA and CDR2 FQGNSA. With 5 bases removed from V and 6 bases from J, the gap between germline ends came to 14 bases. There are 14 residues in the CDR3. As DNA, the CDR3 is TGTGCCAGCAGCCGTGTTAGGGCTGGCAATGAGCAGTTCTTC. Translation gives CASSRVRAGNEQFF.

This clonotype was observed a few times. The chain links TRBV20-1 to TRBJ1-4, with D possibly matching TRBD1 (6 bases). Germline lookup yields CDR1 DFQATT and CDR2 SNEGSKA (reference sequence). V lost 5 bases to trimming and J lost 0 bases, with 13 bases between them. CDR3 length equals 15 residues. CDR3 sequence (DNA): TGCAGTGCTTGCAGGGGAGGAGCAACTAATGAAAAACTGTTTTTT. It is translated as CSACRGGATNEKLFF.

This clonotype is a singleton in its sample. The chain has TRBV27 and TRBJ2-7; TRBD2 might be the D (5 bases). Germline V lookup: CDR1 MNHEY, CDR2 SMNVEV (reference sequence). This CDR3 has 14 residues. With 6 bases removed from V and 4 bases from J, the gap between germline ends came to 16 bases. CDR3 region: CASRGSSPPYEQYF. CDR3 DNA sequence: TGTGCCAGCAGGGGGAGCTCACCCCCTTACGAGCAGTACTTC.

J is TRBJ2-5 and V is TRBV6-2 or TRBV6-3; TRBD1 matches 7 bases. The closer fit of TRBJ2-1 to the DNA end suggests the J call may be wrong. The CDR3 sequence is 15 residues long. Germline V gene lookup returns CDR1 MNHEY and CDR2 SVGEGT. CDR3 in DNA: TGTGCCAGCAGATCCTGGGACAGCCCTTACAATGAGCAGTTCTTC. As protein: CASRSWDSPYNEQFF.

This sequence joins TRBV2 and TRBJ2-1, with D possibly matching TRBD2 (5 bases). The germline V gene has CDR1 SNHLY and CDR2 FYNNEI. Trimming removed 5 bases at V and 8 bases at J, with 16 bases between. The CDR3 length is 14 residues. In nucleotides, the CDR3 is TGTGCCAGCAGTAGGGAGACCCGCTCGGATGAGCAGTTCTTC. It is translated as CASSRETRSDEQFF.

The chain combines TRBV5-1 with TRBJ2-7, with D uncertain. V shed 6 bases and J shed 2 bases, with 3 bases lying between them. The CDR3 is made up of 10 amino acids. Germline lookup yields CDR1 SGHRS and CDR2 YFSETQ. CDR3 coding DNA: TGCGCCAGCATCCCCTACGAGCAGTACTTC. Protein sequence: CASIPYEQYF. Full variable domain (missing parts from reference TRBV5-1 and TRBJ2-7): KAGVTQTPRYLIKTRGQQVTLSCSPISGHRSVSWYQQTPGQGLQFLFEYFSETQRNKGNFPGRFSGRQFSNSRSEMNVSTLELGDSALYLCASIPYEQYFGPGTRLTVT.

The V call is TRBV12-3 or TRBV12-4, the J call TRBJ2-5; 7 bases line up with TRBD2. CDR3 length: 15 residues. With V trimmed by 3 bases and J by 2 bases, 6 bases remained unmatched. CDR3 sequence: CASSLSLAEQETQYF. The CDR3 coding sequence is TGTGCCAGCAGTTTGAGTCTAGCGGAGCAAGAGACCCAGTACTTC.

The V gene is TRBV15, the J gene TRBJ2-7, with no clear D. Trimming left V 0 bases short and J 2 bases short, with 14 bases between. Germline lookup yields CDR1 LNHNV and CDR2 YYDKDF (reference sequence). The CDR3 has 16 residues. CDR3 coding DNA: TGTGCCACCAGCAGAGATCGGAACGTGCGGACCTACGAGCAGTACTTC. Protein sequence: CATSRDRNVRTYEQYF. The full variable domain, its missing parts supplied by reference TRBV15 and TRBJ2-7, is DAMVIQNPRYQVTQFGKPVTLSCSQTLNHNVMYWYQQKSSQAPKLLFHYYDKDFNNEADTPDNFQSRRPNTSFCFLDIRSPGLGDTAMYLCATSRDRNVRTYEQYFGPGTRLTVT.

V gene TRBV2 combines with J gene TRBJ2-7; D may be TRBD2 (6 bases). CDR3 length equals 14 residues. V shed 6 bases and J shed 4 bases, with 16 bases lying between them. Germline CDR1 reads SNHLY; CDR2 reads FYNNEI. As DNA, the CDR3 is TGTGCCAGCAGAGCCCGGGGGATAAATTACGAGCAGTACTTC. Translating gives CASRARGINYEQYF.

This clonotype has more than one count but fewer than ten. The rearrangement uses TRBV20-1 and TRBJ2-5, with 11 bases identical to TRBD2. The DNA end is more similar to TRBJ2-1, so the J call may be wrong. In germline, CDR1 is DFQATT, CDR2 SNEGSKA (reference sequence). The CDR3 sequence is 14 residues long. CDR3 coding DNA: TGCAGTGCTAGAGGGCTAGCGGGGGGCTATGAGCAGTTCTTC. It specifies CSARGLAGGYEQFF.

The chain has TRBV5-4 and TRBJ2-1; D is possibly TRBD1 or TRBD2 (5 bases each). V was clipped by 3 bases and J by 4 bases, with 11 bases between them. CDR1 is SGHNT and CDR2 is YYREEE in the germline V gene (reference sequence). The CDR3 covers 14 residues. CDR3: CASSWGGPYNEQFF. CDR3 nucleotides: TGTGCCAGCAGCTGGGGCGGGCCTTACAATGAGCAGTTCTTC.

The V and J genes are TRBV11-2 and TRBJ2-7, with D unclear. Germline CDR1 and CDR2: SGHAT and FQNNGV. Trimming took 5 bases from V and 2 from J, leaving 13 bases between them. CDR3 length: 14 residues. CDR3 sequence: CASSQQTSTYEQYF. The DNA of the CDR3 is TGTGCCAGCAGCCAACAGACGAGCACCTACGAGCAGTACTTC.

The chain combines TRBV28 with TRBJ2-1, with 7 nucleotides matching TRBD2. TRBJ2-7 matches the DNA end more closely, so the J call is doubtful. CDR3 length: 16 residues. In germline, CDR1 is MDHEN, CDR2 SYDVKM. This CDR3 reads CASSSGGAGVPYEQYF. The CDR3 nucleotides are TGTGCCAGCAGTTCAGGAGGGGCGGGAGTCCCCTACGAGCAGTACTTC.

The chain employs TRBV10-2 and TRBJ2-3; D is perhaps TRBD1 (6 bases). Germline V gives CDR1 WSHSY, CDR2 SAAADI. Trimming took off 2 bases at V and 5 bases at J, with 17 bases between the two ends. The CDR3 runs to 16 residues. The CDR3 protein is CASSEIRGHLRDTQYF. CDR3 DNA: TGCGCCAGCAGTGAGATAAGGGGACATTTACGAGATACGCAGTATTTT.